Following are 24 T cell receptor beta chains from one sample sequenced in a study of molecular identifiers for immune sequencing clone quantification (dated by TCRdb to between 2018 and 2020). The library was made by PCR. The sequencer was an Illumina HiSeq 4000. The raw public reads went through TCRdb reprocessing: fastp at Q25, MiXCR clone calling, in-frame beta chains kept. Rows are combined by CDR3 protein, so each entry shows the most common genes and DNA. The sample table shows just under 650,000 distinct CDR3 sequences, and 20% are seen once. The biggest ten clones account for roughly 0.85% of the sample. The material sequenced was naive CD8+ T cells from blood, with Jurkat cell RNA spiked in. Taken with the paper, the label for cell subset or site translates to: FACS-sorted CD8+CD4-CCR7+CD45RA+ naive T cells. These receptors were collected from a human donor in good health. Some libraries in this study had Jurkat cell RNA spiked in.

CDR3 sequence (DNA): TGTGCCAGTAGTATAGATAGCGAGACCTTCACAGATACGCAGTATTTT. Translated, it gives CASSIDSETFTDTQYF. This chain uses TRBV19 with TRBJ2-3; possible D gene TRBD2, 5 bases. This CDR3 spans 16 amino acids. Per the germline V gene, CDR1 is LNHDA and CDR2 is SQIVND (reference sequence). Trimming pared 0 bases from V and 2 bases from J, leaving 12 bases between.

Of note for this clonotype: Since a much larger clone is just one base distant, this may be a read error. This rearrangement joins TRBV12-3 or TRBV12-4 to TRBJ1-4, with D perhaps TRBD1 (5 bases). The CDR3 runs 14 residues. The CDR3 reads CASSFQGFSEELFF. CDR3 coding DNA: TGTGCCAGCAGTTTCCAGGGATTCAGTGAAGAACTGTTTTTT.

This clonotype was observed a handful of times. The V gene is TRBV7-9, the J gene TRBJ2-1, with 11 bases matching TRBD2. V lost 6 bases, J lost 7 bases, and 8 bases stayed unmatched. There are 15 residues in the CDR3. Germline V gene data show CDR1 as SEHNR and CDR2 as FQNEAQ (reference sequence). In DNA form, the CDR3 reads TGTGCCAGCAGAACACTAGCGGGAGTTGGTAATGAGCAGTTCTTC. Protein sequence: CASRTLAGVGNEQFF.

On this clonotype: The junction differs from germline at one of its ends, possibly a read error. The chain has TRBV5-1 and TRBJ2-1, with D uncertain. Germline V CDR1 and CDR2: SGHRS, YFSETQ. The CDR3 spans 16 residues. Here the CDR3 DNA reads TGCGCCAGCAGCCCGCGCCCTGCCCGAAATAACAATGAGCAGTGCTTC. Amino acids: CASSPRPARNNNEQCF.

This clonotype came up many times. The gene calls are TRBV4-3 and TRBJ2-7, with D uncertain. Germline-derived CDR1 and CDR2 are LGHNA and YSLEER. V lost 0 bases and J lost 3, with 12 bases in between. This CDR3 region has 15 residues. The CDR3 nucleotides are TGCGCCAGCAGCCAAGATCGGCAAGGAAACTACGAGCAGTACTTC. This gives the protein CASSQDRQGNYEQYF.

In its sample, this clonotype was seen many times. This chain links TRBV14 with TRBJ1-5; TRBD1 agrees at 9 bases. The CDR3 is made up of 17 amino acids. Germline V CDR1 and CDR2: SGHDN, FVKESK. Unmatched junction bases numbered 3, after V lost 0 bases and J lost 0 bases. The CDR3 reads CASSQDTGQGSNQPQHF. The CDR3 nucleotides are TGTGCCAGCAGCCAAGATACGGGACAGGGTAGCAATCAGCCCCAGCATTTT.

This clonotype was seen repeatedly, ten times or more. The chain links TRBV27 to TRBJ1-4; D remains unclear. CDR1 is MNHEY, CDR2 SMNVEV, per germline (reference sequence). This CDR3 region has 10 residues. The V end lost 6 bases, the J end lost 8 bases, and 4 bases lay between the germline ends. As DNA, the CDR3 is TGTGCCAGCAGGAGGGAAAAACTGTTTTTT. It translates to CASRREKLFF.

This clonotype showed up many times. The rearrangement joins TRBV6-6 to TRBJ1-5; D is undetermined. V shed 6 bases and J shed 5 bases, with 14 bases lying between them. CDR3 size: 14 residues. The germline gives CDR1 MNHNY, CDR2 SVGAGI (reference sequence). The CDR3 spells CASRLPGLDQPQHF. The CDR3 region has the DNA TGTGCCAGCAGATTACCGGGTCTTGATCAGCCCCAGCATTTT.

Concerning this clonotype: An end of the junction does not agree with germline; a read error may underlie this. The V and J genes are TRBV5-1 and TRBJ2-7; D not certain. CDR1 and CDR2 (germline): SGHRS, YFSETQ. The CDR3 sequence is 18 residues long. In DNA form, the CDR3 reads TGCGCCAGCAGCTTGGCCGAGGTATACCCGTCGAGCTCCTACGAGCAGTGCTTC. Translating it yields CASSLAEVYPSSSYEQCF.

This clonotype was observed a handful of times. The CDR3 DNA is TGTGCCAGCAGCGAAACTAGCGAGAGCTCCTACGAGCAGTACTTC. Encoded protein: CASSETSESSYEQYF. The J gene is TRBJ2-7, the V gene TRBV7-2, with 7 positions matching TRBD2. J lost 0 bases, V lost 5 bases, and 7 bases had no gene match. Germline V gene lookup returns CDR1 SGHTA and CDR2 FQGNSA. CDR3 size: 15 residues.

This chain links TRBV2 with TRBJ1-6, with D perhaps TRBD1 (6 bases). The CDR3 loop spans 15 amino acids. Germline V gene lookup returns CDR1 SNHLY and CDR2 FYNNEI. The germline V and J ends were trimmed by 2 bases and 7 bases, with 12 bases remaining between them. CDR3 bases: TGTGCCAGCAGTGAATGGGGGCGAATGAATTCACCCCTCCACTTT. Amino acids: CASSEWGRMNSPLHF.

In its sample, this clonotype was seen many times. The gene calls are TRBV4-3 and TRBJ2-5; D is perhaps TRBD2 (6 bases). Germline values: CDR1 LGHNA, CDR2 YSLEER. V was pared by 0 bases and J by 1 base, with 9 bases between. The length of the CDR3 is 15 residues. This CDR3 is CASSQDWGLQETQYF. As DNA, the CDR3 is TGCGCCAGCAGCCAAGATTGGGGACTCCAAGAGACCCAGTACTTC.

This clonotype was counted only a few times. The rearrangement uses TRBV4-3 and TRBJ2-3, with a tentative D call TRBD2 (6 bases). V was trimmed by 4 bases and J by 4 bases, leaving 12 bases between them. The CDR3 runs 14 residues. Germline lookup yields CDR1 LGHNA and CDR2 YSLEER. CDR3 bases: TGCGCCAGCAGCCTATTAGCGGAGTCAGATACGCAGTATTTT. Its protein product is CASSLLAESDTQYF.

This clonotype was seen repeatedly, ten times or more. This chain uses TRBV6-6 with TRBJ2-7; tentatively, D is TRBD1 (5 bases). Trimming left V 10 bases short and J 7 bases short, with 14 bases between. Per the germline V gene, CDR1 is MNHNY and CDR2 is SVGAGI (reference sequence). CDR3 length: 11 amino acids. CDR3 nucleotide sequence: TGTGCCACCGTAGGGGTTGGGGAGCAGTACTTC. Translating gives CATVGVGEQYF.

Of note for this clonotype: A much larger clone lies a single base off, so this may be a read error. The CDR3 protein is CASGYALAGGDTQYF. The CDR3 DNA is TGTGCCAGCGGTTACGCCCTAGCGGGGGGAGATACGCAGTATTTT. This rearrangement joins TRBV6-2 or TRBV6-3 to TRBJ2-3; TRBD2 matches 11 bases. The CDR3 is 15 amino acids. The germline V gene encodes CDR1 MNHEY and CDR2 SVGEGT.

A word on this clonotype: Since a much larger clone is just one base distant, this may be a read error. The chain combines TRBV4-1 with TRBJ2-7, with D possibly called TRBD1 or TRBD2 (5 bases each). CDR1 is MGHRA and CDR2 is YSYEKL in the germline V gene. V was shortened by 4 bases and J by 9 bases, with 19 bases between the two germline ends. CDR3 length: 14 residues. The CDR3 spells CASSPTVLGDGQYF. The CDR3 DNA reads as TGCGCCAGCAGCCCAACAGTATTAGGGGACGGGCAGTACTTC.

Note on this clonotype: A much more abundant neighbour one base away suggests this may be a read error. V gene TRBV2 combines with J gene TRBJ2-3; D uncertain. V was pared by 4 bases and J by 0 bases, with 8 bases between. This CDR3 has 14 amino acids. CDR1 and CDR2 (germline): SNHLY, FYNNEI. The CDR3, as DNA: TGTGCCAGCAGTGGACGACCTAGCACAGATACGCAGTATTTT. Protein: CASSGRPSTDTQYF.

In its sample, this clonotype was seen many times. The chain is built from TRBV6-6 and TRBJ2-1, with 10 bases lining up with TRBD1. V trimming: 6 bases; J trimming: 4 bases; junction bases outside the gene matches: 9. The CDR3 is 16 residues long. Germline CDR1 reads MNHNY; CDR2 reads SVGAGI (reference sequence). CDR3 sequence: CASRIPGTGVYNEQFF. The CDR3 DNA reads TGTGCCAGCAGGATCCCCGGGACAGGGGTATACAATGAGCAGTTCTTC.

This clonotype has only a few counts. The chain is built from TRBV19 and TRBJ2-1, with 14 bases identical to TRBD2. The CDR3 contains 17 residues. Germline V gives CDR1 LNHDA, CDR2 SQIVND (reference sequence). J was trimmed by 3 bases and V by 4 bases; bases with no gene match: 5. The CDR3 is CASSTPGLAGDYNEQFF. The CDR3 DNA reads TGTGCCAGTAGTACTCCGGGACTAGCGGGGGACTACAATGAGCAGTTCTTC.

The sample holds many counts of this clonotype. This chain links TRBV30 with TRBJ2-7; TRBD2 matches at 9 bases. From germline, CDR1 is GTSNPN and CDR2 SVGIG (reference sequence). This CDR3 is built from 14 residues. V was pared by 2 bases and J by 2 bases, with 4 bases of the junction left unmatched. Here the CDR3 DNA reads TGTGCCTGGAGTCACCTAGCGGGGACCTACGAGCAGTACTTC. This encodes CAWSHLAGTYEQYF.

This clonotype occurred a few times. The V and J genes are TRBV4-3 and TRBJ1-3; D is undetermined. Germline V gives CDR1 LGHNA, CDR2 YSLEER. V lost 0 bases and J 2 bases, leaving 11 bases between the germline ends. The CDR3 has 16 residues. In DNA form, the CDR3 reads TGCGCCAGCAGCCAAGATTGGGGTGGTCCTGGAAACACCATATATTTT. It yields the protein CASSQDWGGPGNTIYF.

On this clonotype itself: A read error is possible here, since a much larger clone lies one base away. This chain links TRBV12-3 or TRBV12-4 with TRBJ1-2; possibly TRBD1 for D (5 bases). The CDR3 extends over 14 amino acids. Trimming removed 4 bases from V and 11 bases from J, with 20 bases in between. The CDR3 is CASSSARDHLAYTF. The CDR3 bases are TGTGCCAGCAGTTCAGCCCGGGACCACCTGGCTTACACCTTC.

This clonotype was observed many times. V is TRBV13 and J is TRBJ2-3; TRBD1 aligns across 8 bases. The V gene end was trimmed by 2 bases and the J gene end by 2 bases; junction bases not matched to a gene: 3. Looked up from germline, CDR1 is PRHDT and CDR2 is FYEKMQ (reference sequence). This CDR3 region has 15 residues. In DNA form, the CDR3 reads TGTGCCAGCAGCTTAAGGGGACAGGTCACAGATACGCAGTATTTT. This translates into CASSLRGQVTDTQYF. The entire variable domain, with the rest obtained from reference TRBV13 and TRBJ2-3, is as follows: AAGVIQSPRHLIKEKRETATLKCYPIPRHDTVYWYQQGPGQDPQFLISFYEKMQSDKGSIPDRFSAQQFSDYHSELNMSSLELGDSALYFCASSLRGQVTDTQYFGPGTRLTVL.

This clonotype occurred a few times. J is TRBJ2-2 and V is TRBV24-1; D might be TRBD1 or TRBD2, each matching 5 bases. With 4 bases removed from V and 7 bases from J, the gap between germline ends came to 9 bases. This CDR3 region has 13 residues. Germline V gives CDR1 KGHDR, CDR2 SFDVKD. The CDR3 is CATSEWDGGELFF. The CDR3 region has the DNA TGTGCCACCAGTGAATGGGACGGCGGGGAGCTGTTTTTT.